What follows describes a single TCR beta chain. This clonotype counts as medium-sized (0.01 to 0.1%). Its antigen is not yet known. It has no much larger one-base neighbor in the sample; base qualities were not kept. TCRdb names Illumina NovaSeq 6000 as the instrument used. cDNA libraries for TCRalpha and TCRbeta were prepared by 5'RACE using constant-segment primers, with sample barcodes and unique molecular identifiers added. Trizol reagent was used to extract RNA from every sample. Library amplification was performed in two PCR steps, and a second sample barcode and Illumina TruSeq adapters were introduced in the second step. Sequencing of libraries was performed on an Illumina NovaSeq with 2 x 150 bp paired-end reads. On the authors' methods: With migec v1.2.7, reads were demultiplexed and then collapsed into UMI-guided consensus sequences. With mixcr v2.1.11, UMI consensuses were aligned to TRA and TRB V and J templates and assembled into clonotypes. A clonotype was counted as expanded or contracted only when both edgeR and NoisET called the clonotype significant, with the noise models trained on biological replicates. For edgeR calls, the thresholds were a false discovery rate-adjusted p below 0.01 and a log2 fold-change of 1. As an exploratory analysis of dynamics, max-normalized trajectories of the 1000 most abundant clonotypes were examined by PCA with hierarchical clustering. The CD4 or CD8 phenotype of responding clones was assigned using the separately sequenced CD4+ and CD8+ repertoires. TCRdb's own reprocessing of the public reads used fastp at Q25 and MiXCR and kept productive beta chains. A single entry per CDR3 protein holds the most common genes and DNA from its merged rows. The V and J calls were determined by TCRdb, not by the authors. Here the sample has about 140,000 distinct CDR3 sequences; around 14% occur a single time. Jointly, the top ten make up approximately 30% of the sample.

The CDR3 starts with the cysteine, ends with the phenylalanine, and has 14 residues. The sequence is cut down to CDR3 DNA, 42 bases in frame from base 1. Trimming removed 4 bases from V and 2 bases from J, leaving 10 bases between the germline ends. Based on the germline V gene (reference sequence), the CDR1 and CDR2 sequences are LNHNV and YYDKDF. These data originate in a study of T-cell memory formation after mild COVID-19 (dated by TCRdb to about 2021). With respect to the entire study: Most TCR sequence clusters were specific to one of the two donors. In two donors, T-cell clones that expanded and contracted after mild COVID-19 were followed by sequencing TCRalpha and TCRbeta repertoires longitudinally. The cohort comprised two young, previously healthy adult volunteers, one female and one male. On the study overall, not on this receptor specifically: The study included only a couple of mild cases, and larger cohorts that include severe cases with pre-infection samples were judged to be necessary. SARS-CoV-2 specificity was not confirmed for the second-wave clones peaking on day 37. Clones that contracted from day 15 to 85 showed balanced CD4/CD8 phenotypes, whereas a second wave of clones that expanded from day 15 to 37 leaned towards CD4+. Some responding clones were detected in pre-infection memory, suggesting pre-existing cross-reactive memory T cells joined the SARS-CoV-2 response. Contracting CD4+ clones were located mainly in the CM and EM memory subsets, whereas CD8+ clones were found to be enriched in EMRA.

Ficoll-Paque density gradient centrifugation was used to isolate PBMCs. Material: PBMCs or a T cell subset sorted from them (not recorded which). This receptor was taken from an adult woman who had mild COVID-19 (a few samples of this study predate the infection). The sample titles of this study are shuffled in the database, so cell type and time point are left out; the donor was told from shared clones. The sequence links TRBV15 to TRBJ2-3; no D gene call is confident. The CDR3 is CATSKGGDTDTQYF. The DNA is as follows: TGTGCCACCAGCAAGGGCGGAGACACAGATACGCAGTATTTT.